This TCR beta chain was recorded in a study of OX40 agonist ivuxolimab in advanced cancers. Findings and caveats of the study: Near-lowest levels of clonal expansion characterized partial responders at 0.1-3.0 mg/kg.

Data came from immunoSEQ multiplex PCR; TCRdb stores just in-frame clones and leaves some out. The data contain around 25,000 clones, 65% to 80% of them seen just once; the ten biggest clones take up around 15%. Germline assignment: CDR1 SGHDT and CDR2 YYEEEE. This CDR3 region has 14 residues. For this clone: As yet, its antigen is unknown.

The source is an adult with an advanced solid tumor such as melanoma, head and neck, liver or kidney cancer. The V call is TRBV5-6, the J call TRBJ2-5; no firm D call. The J call may not be correct, given that the DNA end is closer to TRBJ2-7. The sequences come from CD4+ or CD8+ T cells sorted from blood, collected in a trial of the OX40 agonist ivuxolimab. CDR3 sequence reads: CASHFREVHYEQYF. CDR3 sequence (DNA): TGTGCCAGCCACTTCCGTGAAGTCCATTACGAGCAGTACTTC.